The clone carrying this TCR beta chain has more than one count but fewer than ten. The antigen is undetermined. This entry is derived from a study of response to subunit inactivated influenza vaccine. Notes on the study in general: The authors suggested that few new T cells are recruited per seasonal influenza vaccination.

The V gene lost 7 bases and the J gene lost 6 bases, with 9 bases spanning the gap. Per the germline V gene, CDR1 is SQVTM and CDR2 is ANQGSEA. This CDR3 contains 10 residues. Each CDR3 protein is one row after TCRdb ran MiXCR on the RT-PCR reads. The sample includes hundreds of thousands of distinct CDR3 sequences, about 17% of them seen just once. Sequencing used CD4+ T cells sorted from PBMCs, obtained around 25 months after vaccination. This clonotype originated in a man between 50 and 69 years old who received an inactivated influenza vaccine. The chain uses TRBV29-1 and TRBJ1-2; D unclear. The CDR3 DNA follows: TGCAGCGCCCATTACGATGGCTACACCTTC. Translation gives CSAHYDGYTF.